This passage covers 8 T cell receptor beta chains from one sample sequenced in a study of CD8 T cells in ankylosing spondylitis. TCRdb re-derived calls from the 5' RACE reads in MiXCR, one entry per CDR3 protein. Of hundreds of thousands of distinct CDR3 sequences listed, approximately 12% are singletons. Study-level points and caveats: The study identified a TCR beta motif of fewer than 10 highly homologous variants that appeared characteristic of ankylosing spondylitis blood.

For these TCRs, the target antigens are not known. What was sequenced was blood, either unsorted or a sorted T cell fraction (not recorded which). These receptors came from a male donor with ankylosing spondylitis.

This clonotype was found a few times. The V gene is TRBV21-1, the J gene TRBJ2-7; TRBD1 is the table's D call, not checked against the DNA. TRBV21-1 has pseudogene status. This CDR3 contains 13 residues. CDR3 coding DNA: TGTGCCAGCAGTTTTTACGAGGTACAGCCCGGGGCCTTC. Its protein is CASSFYEVQPGAF.

The V gene is TRBV20-1, the J gene TRBJ1-4; 8 nucleotides match TRBD1. Losses at the gene ends were 6 bases for V and 5 bases for J; bases not matched to a gene: 5. The CDR3 consists of 13 residues. Germline V gene lookup returns CDR1 DFQATT and CDR2 SNEGSKA (reference sequence). The chain's CDR3 is CSAEGTGNEKLFF. The CDR3 DNA sequence: TGCAGTGCCGAAGGGACAGGCAATGAAAAACTGTTTTTT.

This clonotype was seen many times. The rearrangement uses TRBV11-2 and TRBJ1-5; D unresolved. V lost 4 bases and J lost 6, with 10 bases in between. The germline gives CDR1 SGHAT, CDR2 FQNNGV. The CDR3 has 13 amino acids. The CDR3 bases are TGTGCCAGCAGCTCCGGGATTCGTCAGCCCCAGCATTTT. The encoded protein is CASSSGIRQPQHF.

This clonotype has at least ten counts. This chain connects TRBV6-2 or TRBV6-3 to TRBJ2-1, with 8 positions matching TRBD2. The junction had 10 bases not matched to a gene; V was cut back by 6 bases and J by 0 bases. CDR1 MNHEY and CDR2 SVGEGT come from the germline V gene. This CDR3 has 17 residues. This chain's CDR3 is CASSYRASGYSYNEQFF. As DNA, the CDR3 is TGTGCCAGCAGCTATAGAGCTAGCGGGTACTCCTACAATGAGCAGTTCTTC.

V and J are TRBV6-5 and TRBJ2-1; TRBD2 might be the D (6 bases). Per the germline V gene, CDR1 is MNHEY and CDR2 is SVGAGI. This CDR3 comprises 15 residues. V was clipped by 3 bases and J by 3 bases, with 12 bases between them. Here the CDR3 reads CASSYQGGNYNEQFF. The CDR3 DNA sequence: TGTGCCAGCAGTTATCAAGGCGGGAACTACAATGAGCAGTTCTTC.

The sample holds many counts of this clonotype. This rearrangement joins TRBV12-3 or TRBV12-4 to TRBJ2-2, with D possibly matching TRBD2 (6 bases). Trimming took off 5 bases at V and 5 bases at J, with 9 bases between the two ends. This CDR3 has 13 residues. CDR3 nucleotide sequence: TGTGCCAGCAGTCCGCGGGAAACCGGGGAGCTGTTTTTT. Translating gives CASSPRETGELFF.

This clonotype was counted a few times. The V and J genes are TRBV10-2 and TRBJ2-7, with D possibly called TRBD1 or TRBD2 (5 bases each). CDR3 length equals 13 residues. V was cut by 9 bases and J by 0 bases, with 12 bases left in between. Looked up from germline, CDR1 is WSHSY and CDR2 is SAAADI. The CDR3 protein is CARGTDTSYEQYV. The CDR3 bases are TGCGCCAGGGGGACCGATACCTCCTACGAGCAGTACGTC.

The sample holds many counts of this clonotype. The genes are TRBV6-1 and TRBJ1-2; TRBD1 agrees at 7 bases. The CDR3 has 13 residues. Per the germline V gene, CDR1 is MNHNS and CDR2 is SASEGT. The trim removed 8 bases at V and 4 bases at J, leaving 7 bases unmatched. CDR3 DNA sequence: TGTGCCAGCTTGACAGGGTGGGCCTATGGCTACACCTTC. This translates into CASLTGWAYGYTF.